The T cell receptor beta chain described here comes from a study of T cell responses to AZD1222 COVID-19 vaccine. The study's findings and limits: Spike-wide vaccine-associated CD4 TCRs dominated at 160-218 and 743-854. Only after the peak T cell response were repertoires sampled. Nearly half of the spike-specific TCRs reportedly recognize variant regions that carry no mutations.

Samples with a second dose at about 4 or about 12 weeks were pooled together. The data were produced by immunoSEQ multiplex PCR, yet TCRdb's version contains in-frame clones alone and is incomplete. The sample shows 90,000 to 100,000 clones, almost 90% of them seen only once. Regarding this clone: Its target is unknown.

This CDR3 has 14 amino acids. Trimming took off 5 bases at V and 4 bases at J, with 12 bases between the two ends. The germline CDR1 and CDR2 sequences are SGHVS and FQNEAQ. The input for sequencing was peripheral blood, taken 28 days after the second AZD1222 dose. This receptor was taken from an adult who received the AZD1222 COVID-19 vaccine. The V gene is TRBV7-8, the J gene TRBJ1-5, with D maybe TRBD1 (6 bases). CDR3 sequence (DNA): TGTGCCAGCAGCACCCGGACAGTGAATCAGCCCCAGCATTTT. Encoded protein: CASSTRTVNQPQHF.